Following are 20 T cell receptor beta chains from one sample sequenced in a study of blood T cell repertoires in COVID-19. Measured with immunoSEQ multiplex PCR; TCRdb has only the in-frame clones, and not every one. The sample lists a few hundred thousand clones, about nine tenths occurring once. The sequenced sample consisted of peripheral blood. These receptors all come from an older woman with COVID-19, enrolled during active disease.

This chain uses TRBV11-2 with TRBJ1-1; no definite D call. The CDR3 spans 14 residues. V was pared by 0 bases and J by 8 bases, with 13 bases between. CDR1 and CDR2 from the germline V gene are SGHAT and FQNNGV. This CDR3 is CASSLDTGVLEAFF. The CDR3, as DNA: TGTGCCAGCAGCTTAGATACGGGAGTTTTAGAAGCTTTCTTT.

The V call is TRBV7-2, the J call TRBJ2-1, with 11 bases aligning to TRBD2. The V and J ends lost 1 base and 7 bases, in that order; junction bases with no gene match: 12. CDR3 length equals 18 residues. Per germline, CDR1 SGHTA and CDR2 FQGNSA. Here the CDR3 DNA reads TGTGCCAGCAGCTTAGTACTGCCTAGCGGGGGGCCAGGGAATGAGCAGTTCTTC. Translated, it gives CASSLVLPSGGPGNEQFF.

The chain uses TRBV21-1 and TRBJ2-3; no DNA check was done on the table's D call, TRBD2. TRBV21-1 has pseudogene status. This CDR3 is built from 15 residues. CDR3 sequence: CASSKAGGRADTQYF. The DNA for the CDR3 is TGTGCCAGCAGCAAAGCGGGGGGGCGCGCAGATACGCAGTATTTT.

This chain uses TRBV6-5 with TRBJ2-3, with 7 bases lining up with TRBD1. Trimming cost V 7 bases and J 3 bases; bases outside gene matches: 10. Germline V lookup: CDR1 MNHEY, CDR2 SVGAGI. The CDR3 contains 15 residues. This chain's CDR3 is CASTYRDSITDTQYF. CDR3 nucleotides: TGTGCCAGCACCTATCGGGACAGTATAACAGATACGCAGTATTTT.

This clone was found once. The chain combines TRBV19 with TRBJ1-2, with D perhaps TRBD1 (6 bases). Per germline, CDR1 LNHDA and CDR2 SQIVND (reference sequence). V was shortened by 10 bases and J by 5 bases, with 17 bases between the two germline ends. The CDR3 extends over 13 amino acids. The CDR3, as DNA: TGTGCCACCCTCAATGGGGGCAGATATGGCTACACCTTC. Translated: CATLNGGRYGYTF.

The chain employs TRBV12-5 and TRBJ1-1; TRBD1 agrees at 9 bases. The CDR3 is made up of 14 amino acids. Germline CDR1 LGHNT, CDR2 FRNRAP. V was clipped by 5 bases and J by 4 bases; unmatched bases: 5. The DNA for the CDR3 is TGTGCTAGTGGTGACCGGGACAGGGTCACTGAAGCTTTCTTT. It translates to CASGDRDRVTEAFF. The full variable domain, in which reference TRBV12-5 and TRBJ1-1 provide the parts outside the CDR3, is DARVTQTPRHKVTEMGQEVTMRCQPILGHNTVFWYRQTMMQGLELLAYFRNRAPLDDSGMPKDRFSAEMPDATLATLKIQPSEPRDSAVYFCASGDRDRVTEAFFGQGTRLTVV.

The genes are TRBV5-6 and TRBJ2-1; perhaps TRBD1 as D (5 bases). V lost 3 bases, J lost 2 bases, and 18 bases lay in between. The CDR3 runs 17 residues. The germline V gene has CDR1 SGHDT and CDR2 YYEEEE. CDR3 amino acids: CASSSSVGRAAYNEQFF. CDR3 in DNA: TGTGCCAGCAGCTCCTCGGTGGGCAGGGCGGCCTACAATGAGCAGTTCTTC.

The V call is TRBV19, the J call TRBJ2-2, with D perhaps matching TRBD2 (6 bases). Per the germline V gene, CDR1 is LNHDA and CDR2 is SQIVND (reference sequence). The V gene lost 2 bases and the J gene lost 1 base, with 14 bases spanning the gap. This CDR3 spans 17 amino acids. The CDR3 loop reads CASSISGGLGNTGELFF. DNA for the CDR3: TGTGCCAGTAGTATAAGTGGAGGGCTGGGGAACACCGGGGAGCTGTTTTTT.

CDR3 in amino acids: CASSQELLAGADTQYF. CDR3 nucleotides: TGTGCCAGCAGCCAAGAACTTCTAGCGGGGGCAGATACGCAGTATTTT. The genes are TRBV4-2 and TRBJ2-3, with TRBD2 identical over 10 bases. The germline gives CDR1 LGHNA, CDR2 YNFKEQ. The CDR3 spans 16 residues. V dropped 0 bases and J dropped 4; count of bases not matched to a gene: 4.

The chain joins TRBV12-5 to TRBJ1-1; 8 bases line up with TRBD1. V lost 7 bases and J lost 4; bases outside the gene matches: 5. Germline V gene sequence: CDR1 LGHNT, CDR2 FRNRAP. The CDR3 totals 13 residues. This CDR3 is CASAPDRGTEAFF. Written as DNA, the CDR3 is TGTGCTAGTGCTCCTGACAGGGGCACTGAAGCTTTCTTT. Using reference TRBV12-5 and TRBJ1-1 for the parts outside the CDR3, the full variable domain is DARVTQTPRHKVTEMGQEVTMRCQPILGHNTVFWYRQTMMQGLELLAYFRNRAPLDDSGMPKDRFSAEMPDATLATLKIQPSEPRDSAVYFCASAPDRGTEAFFGQGTRLTVV.

The CDR3 here is CAISPNRDRVRGGSPLHF. For the CDR3, the DNA is TGTGCCATCAGTCCGAACCGGGACAGGGTAAGAGGGGGATCACCCCTCCACTTT. The chain carries TRBV10-3 and TRBJ1-6, with 9 positions matching TRBD1. V shed 5 bases, J shed 10 bases, and the junction held 18 bases outside the gene matches. The V gene's germline CDR1 is ENHRY and CDR2 SYGVKD. The CDR3 is 18 residues long.

The rearrangement joins TRBV5-1 to TRBJ2-2; 11 nucleotides line up with TRBD2. Germline V lookup: CDR1 SGHRS, CDR2 YFSETQ. V gave up 0 bases and J gave up 1 base; unmatched junction bases: 5. This CDR3 is built from 18 residues. CDR3 sequence: CASSLVPSGGQNTGELFF. DNA for the CDR3: TGCGCCAGCAGCTTGGTTCCTAGCGGGGGGCAGAACACCGGGGAGCTGTTTTTT.

The chain combines TRBV19 with TRBJ1-1; 8 bases fit TRBD1. After removal of 9 bases from V and 10 bases from J, the junction contained 7 bases not matched to a gene. Germline lookup yields CDR1 LNHDA and CDR2 SQIVND (reference sequence). The CDR3 sequence is 11 residues long. The CDR3 DNA follows: TGTGCCAGAAAGGAACAGGGGGGAGCTTTCTTT. Translated: CARKEQGGAFF.

CDR3 DNA sequence: TGTGCCAGCAACTTGGGGGGGGGCGTTATAACCTACGAGCAGTACTTC. Amino acid sequence: CASNLGGGVITYEQYF. This chain connects TRBV28 to TRBJ2-7; tentatively, D is TRBD2 (7 bases). V was pared by 7 bases and J by 2 bases, with 21 bases between. The length of the CDR3 is 16 residues. Germline loops: CDR1 MDHEN, CDR2 SYDVKM.

This clone came up a few times. The junction shows a germline mismatch at one end, possibly a read error. The rearrangement links TRBV11-2 to TRBJ2-6; 9 positions agree with TRBD1. The length of the CDR3 is 17 residues. Looked up from germline, CDR1 is SGHAT and CDR2 is FQNNGV. CDR3 in amino acids: CASSLDRGASGANVLTF. The DNA for the CDR3 is TGTGCCAGCAGCCTAGACAGGGGGGCTTCTGGGGCCAACGTCCTGACTTTC. The complete variable domain, with remaining parts taken from reference TRBV11-2 and TRBJ2-6, reads EAGVAQSPRYKIIEKRQSVAFWCNPISGHATLYWYQQILGQGPKLLIQFQNNGVVDDSQLPKDRFSAERLKGVDSTLKIQPAKLEDSAVYLCASSLDRGASGANVLTFGAGSRLTVL.

This clone was found a few times. The V and J genes are TRBV5-1 and TRBJ2-2; 10 nucleotides match TRBD1. Germline values: CDR1 SGHRS, CDR2 YFSETQ. Trimming took 0 bases from V and 6 from J; bases not matched to a gene: 5. This CDR3 region has 16 residues. The CDR3 spells CASSLVGQGKAGELFF. CDR3 nucleotides: TGCGCCAGCAGCTTGGTGGGACAGGGGAAGGCCGGGGAGCTGTTTTTT.

This clone was seen a single time. The sample contains more than one DNA sequence encoding this CDR3. J is TRBJ1-1 and V is TRBV19, with 7 bases identical to TRBD1. V trimming: 4 bases; J trimming: 0 bases; junction bases outside the gene matches: 2. The CDR3 is 14 residues long. The germline V gene has CDR1 LNHDA and CDR2 SQIVND (reference sequence). The CDR3 sequence is CASSRGQMNTEAFF. The CDR3 DNA is TGTGCCAGTAGTAGGGGACAGATGAACACTGAAGCTTTCTTT.

The CDR3 DNA follows: TGTGCCAGCAGCTCAAACCCCGGGACAGGCAGCAATGAGCAGTTCTTC. It is translated as CASSSNPGTGSNEQFF. The rearrangement joins TRBV7-9 to TRBJ2-1; TRBD1 matches 8 bases. The J segment lost 6 bases and the V segment lost 4 bases, leaving 11 bases of the junction unmatched. The CDR3 is 16 amino acids. Germline V gene data show CDR1 as SEHNR and CDR2 as FQNEAQ (reference sequence).

This clone has a handful of counts. This chain connects TRBV19 to TRBJ2-5; the match to TRBD2 covers 15 bases. The CDR3 spans 18 residues. Losses at the gene ends were 6 bases for V and 2 bases for J; bases not matched to a gene: 10. Per germline, CDR1 LNHDA and CDR2 SQIVND (reference sequence). The CDR3 bases are TGTGCCAGTAGCTCCCCGGGACTAGCGGGGGGTTCTCAAGAGACCCAGTACTTC. This translates into CASSSPGLAGGSQETQYF.

The chain has TRBV10-3 and TRBJ2-7; TRBD1 might be the D (6 bases). The germline V gene encodes CDR1 ENHRY and CDR2 SYGVKD. The CDR3 contains 13 residues. V lost 6 bases to trimming and J lost 1 base, with 10 bases between them. The CDR3 reads CAISGQISYEQYF. In DNA, the CDR3 is TGTGCCATCAGCGGACAGATTTCCTACGAGCAGTACTTC.